This paragraph covers one T cell receptor beta chain sequence. This clonotype was observed many times. Its antigen remains undetermined. Per-base quality was not reported, and no clone a single base away is much larger than it. Libraries of naive CD8 T cells were built from anywhere between roughly 18,000 and 1,000,000 sorted cells, with 10%, 30% or 50% of the purified RNA used. Naive CD8 T cells, defined as CD8+CD4-CCR7+CD45RA+, were FACS-sorted into RLT Plus buffer on a BD FACSAria II. Detection sensitivity was tested by spiking Jurkat RNA equal to approximately 9 TCR copies' worth into samples containing 20,000-1,000,000 naive CD8 T cells. CD8 T cells were enriched with RosetteSep CD8+ T Cell Enrichment Cocktail and Ficoll-Paque, followed by ACK red cell lysis. The data originate from a study of molecular identifiers for immune sequencing clone quantification (dated by TCRdb to the late 2010s). With regard to the full study: In a replicate experiment, RNA from roughly 18,000 or 92,000 naive CD8 T cells was split into five aliquots, four of which were sequenced. This methods study used CD8 T cells to benchmark TCR RNA copy counting and molecular-identifier clustering-based TCR repertoire sequencing (MIDCIRS). The paper's findings and limits, for the study overall: Modeling indicated around 3 TCR RNA copies recovered per cell, compared with 9 to 10 by digital PCR, which implies a capture efficiency of around 31%. The sizes of highly expanded clones could end up underestimated when identical TCR molecules share a barcode. When barcode sub-clustering was not used, chimeric consensus sequences inflated TCR diversity, with chimeras reaching as high as 47%. In CMV-specific effector cells, clones with more than 20 RNA copies accounted for over 97% of molecules, whereas in naive cells such clones accounted for under 1%. The naive libraries included spiked-in Jurkat TCR RNA (around nine copies' worth), and this Jurkat TCR RNA is not part of the donor repertoire. Even against a background of 750,000 to 1,000,000 naive CD8 T cells, spiked-in Jurkat TCR RNA amounting to a single cell's worth was reported to be detectable.

Library method: PCR. TCRdb shows the sequencer as Illumina HiSeq 4000. Bulk TCR libraries were generated as previously described, with the TCR primers listed in Table S5 used. The Qiagen AllPrep DNA/RNA kit was used to purify total RNA. Reads from multiple sequencing runs of the same library were pooled before analysis. The published analysis was carried out like this. Reads were retained only if an exact TCR constant sequence was present, and the retained reads were trimmed to 150 nt and grouped according to their 12-nt molecular barcodes. Within each barcode group, reads were sub-clustered at a 15% Levenshtein threshold, and quality-weighted consensus sequences were built per RNA molecule. Non-functional sequences were excluded, and lower-count sequences lying one edit away from another sequence were also excluded. On the basis of fitting two negative binomial distributions, barcode sub-clusters with fewer than 20% of the maximum read count were discarded. In TCRdb, the public reads were trimmed at Q25 with fastp and aligned with MiXCR, with productive beta chains retained. Here each entry gathers all rows of one CDR3 protein and keeps the most common genes and DNA. TCRdb's processing, not the authors' own work, is the source of the V and J calls. For this sample there are approximately 550,000 distinct CDR3 sequences; about a fifth appear just once. The ten largest clones represent 0.65% to 0.95% of the sample.

The CDR1 and CDR2 encoded by the germline V gene are SQVTM and ANQGSEA. Compared with germline, V lacks 1 base and J lacks 5 bases; bases without a gene match: 6. The CDR3 spans 14 residues, from the cysteine through the phenylalanine. Only the CDR3 part of the read is kept: 42 bases, read in frame from the first base. Sequencing was performed on naive CD8+ T cells from blood, with Jurkat cell RNA spiked in. Explained via the paper, the cell subset or site label denotes: FACS-sorted CD8+CD4-CCR7+CD45RA+ naive T cells. This clonotype was obtained from a human donor in good health. Some libraries in this study had Jurkat cell RNA spiked in. The sequence joins TRBV29-1 to TRBJ2-3, with 7 central nucleotides matching TRBD2. The CDR3 is CSVEGGRMGDTQYF. The sequenced DNA is TGCAGCGTTGAAGGCGGGAGAATGGGAGATACGCAGTATTTT.